Listed below are T cell receptor beta chains from one sample, sequenced in a study of T cells in Graves' hyperthyroidism and ophthalmopathy. Using its own MiXCR run on the multiplex PCR reads, TCRdb lists one record per CDR3 protein. The sample contains about 400,000 distinct CDR3 sequences, more than 12% of which appear only once. What was sequenced was blood. The receptors stem from a man aged 45-60 years with Graves' ophthalmopathy. Both conserved end residues are part of each CDR3. D genes are given only for firm matches. Only some rows state a clone size, as once, few, many or a class for expanded clones.

J gene | D gene | V gene | CDR3 length | clone size | CDR3 DNA | CDR3 protein
TRBJ1-1 | - | TRBV19 | 14 | few | TGTGCCAGTAGTATGGGCAGGGAAGGAACTGAAGCTTTCTTT | CASSMGREGTEAFF
TRBJ2-3 | TRBD2 | TRBV4-2 | 16 | many | TGTGCCAGCAGCCAAGTAAGCGGGAGGAGCACAGATACGCAGTATTTT | CASSQVSGRSTDTQYF
TRBJ2-7 | TRBD2 | TRBV12-3/TRBV12-4 | 14 | few | TGTGCCAGCAGTTTGTTTAGCGGGAGTTTCGAGCAGTACTTC | CASSLFSGSFEQYF
TRBJ2-7 | - | TRBV7-8 | 16 | many | TGTTCCAGCAGCTCCCCCGAGGGACTTCACTCCTACGAGCAGTACTTC | CSSSSPEGLHSYEQYF
TRBJ2-1 | - | TRBV29-1 | 15 | many | TGCAGCGTTGAAAACCCAGGTTTCTCCTACAATGAGCAGTTCTTC | CSVENPGFSYNEQFF
TRBJ1-1 | - | TRBV28 | 13 | - | TGTGCCAGCAGTTCACATCAGAACACTGAAGCTTTCTTT | CASSSHQNTEAFF
TRBJ2-3 | - | TRBV14 | 14 | - | TGTGCCAGCAGCCTTCTAGACCACCCAGATACGCAGTATTTT | CASSLLDHPDTQYF
TRBJ1-1 | - | TRBV5-1 | 15 | many | TGCGCCAGCAGCTTGTCCCACATTATGAACACTGAAGCTTTCTTT | CASSLSHIMNTEAFF
TRBJ1-4 | - | TRBV5-8 | 13 | - | TGTGCCAGCCTCCCGGCAACTAATGAAAAACTGTTTTTT | CASLPATNEKLFF
TRBJ1-2 | TRBD1 | TRBV7-6 | 18 | - | TGTGCCAGCAGCTCATGGCCCTTACGAGCAGGGGGGAACTATGGCTACACCTTC | CASSSWPLRAGGNYGYTF
TRBJ2-1 | TRBD2 | TRBV27 | 18 | - | TGTGCCAGCAGGCCCGGCCTAGCGGGAGTGGGCTCCTACAATGAGCAGTTCTTC | CASRPGLAGVGSYNEQFF
TRBJ2-2 | - | TRBV11-3 | 16 | once | TGTGCCAGCAGCCCGGTTCCGACAGTCAACACCGGGGAGCTGTTTTTT | CASSPVPTVNTGELFF
TRBJ2-7 | - | TRBV2 | 13 | many | TGTGCCAGCAGTGATGAAAGGAGGAACGAGCAGTACTTC | CASSDERRNEQYF
TRBJ1-1 | - | TRBV20-1 | 11 | many | TGCAGACCGGGACCGCGACATGAAGCTTTCTTT | CRPGPRHEAFF
TRBJ2-2 | TRBD2 | TRBV5-1 | 15 | - | TGCGCCAGCAGATCGGTAGCGGGAGGGCCCGGGGAGCTGTTTTTT | CASRSVAGGPGELFF
TRBJ2-1 | TRBD2 | TRBV2 | 16 | many | TGTGCCAGCAGTGAAAGGGCGGGAGCCCCAAGGGATGAGCAGTTCTTC | CASSERAGAPRDEQFF
TRBJ1-2 | TRBD1 | TRBV12-3/TRBV12-4 | 14 | - | TGTGCCAGCACCCTGGGACAGGCCAACTATGGCTACACCTTC | CASTLGQANYGYTF
TRBJ1-1 | - | TRBV2 | 15 | many | TGTGCCAGCAGTGAAGCGCTTCGGGGTCACGCTGAAGCTTTCTTT | CASSEALRGHAEAFF
TRBJ2-3 | - | TRBV5-1 | 14 | many | TGCGCCAGCAGCCAAGGAAGGGGAGGAGATACGCAGTATTTT | CASSQGRGGDTQYF
TRBJ2-4 | TRBD2 | TRBV28 | 15 | many | TGTGCCAGCAACCCAGCCGGGAGGTCCAAAAACATTCAGTACTTC | CASNPAGRSKNIQYF
TRBJ2-1 | TRBD1 | TRBV19 | 15 | - | TGTGCCAGTAGTATAGGGGACAGGGTTTACGATGAGCAGTTCTTC | CASSIGDRVYDEQFF
TRBJ1-1 | - | TRBV29-1 | 13 | many | TGCAGCAGTGTCGACGCCATGAACACTGAAGCTTTCTTT | CSSVDAMNTEAFF
TRBJ2-7 | - | TRBV5-6 | 13 | many | TGTGCCAGCAGCTTCGGAGGGACAAACGAGCAGTACTTC | CASSFGGTNEQYF
TRBJ2-5 | - | TRBV5-5 | 14 | - | TGTGCCAGCAGCCCGACTAGTGTTAGAGAGACCCAGTACTTC | CASSPTSVRETQYF
TRBJ2-7 | TRBD2 | TRBV30 | 14 | - | TGTGCCGGGTACGATAGCGGGAGAACAGGCGAGCAGTACTTC | CAGYDSGRTGEQYF
TRBJ1-5 | - | TRBV20-1 | 16 | many | TGCAGTGCTAGAGATCAGCAGGGAGGTCCAAGCCAGCCCCAGCATTTT | CSARDQQGGPSQPQHF
TRBJ1-1 | - | TRBV7-9 | 16 | many | TGTGCCAGCAGCTTAGAATTCGGGCGGCTGAACACTGAAGCTTTCTTT | CASSLEFGRLNTEAFF
TRBJ1-1 | - | TRBV20-1 | 13 | - | TGCAGTGCGGATGAAGGGGTGCCCGCTGAAGCTTTCTTT | CSADEGVPAEAFF
TRBJ2-4 | - | TRBV2 | 15 | many | TGTGCCAGCAGTGAAGAGAAGGTAGCCAAAAACATTCAGTACTTC | CASSEEKVAKNIQYF
TRBJ2-2 | - | TRBV2 | 14 | many | TGTGCCAGCAGTGAACGAGGGTTTTCAGGGGAGCTGTTTTTT | CASSERGFSGELFF
TRBJ2-7 | - | TRBV20-1 | 15 | many | TGCAGTGCCAGTGCAGGGATGGCTAGCTCCTACGAGCAGTACTTC | CSASAGMASSYEQYF
TRBJ2-1 | - | TRBV2 | 11 | few | TGTGCCAGCAGTGAGTGGGACGAGCAGTTCTTC | CASSEWDEQFF
TRBJ1-1 | - | TRBV12-3/TRBV12-4 | 13 | many | TGTGCCAGCAGTTTAAACGAGGGGTTGGGAGCTTTCTTT | CASSLNEGLGAFF
TRBJ2-5 | TRBD1 | TRBV20-1 | 15 | many | TGCAGTGCTACGGGGGATCTGGACAGGGTAGAGACCCAGTACTTC | CSATGDLDRVETQYF
TRBJ2-3 | - | TRBV2 | 15 | many | TGTGCCAGCAGGGCGGACGGGGGTAGCACAGATACGCAGTATTTT | CASRADGGSTDTQYF
TRBJ2-1 | TRBD2 | TRBV6-1 | 15 | many | TGTGCCAGCAGTTCCCGACTAGCGGGAGCGGATGAGCAGTTCTTC | CASSSRLAGADEQFF